Below are 18 T cell receptor beta chains sequenced from a single sample in a study of cytomegalovirus exposure and HLA in healthy donors listed by TCRdb under 2017. The method was the immunoSEQ multiplex PCR assay. For the multiplex PCR, a mixture combining 60 forward primers for TCR Vbeta segments and 13 reverse primers for TCR Jbeta segments was used. TCRdb carries this immuneACCESS record with in-frame sequences only. Its versions omit some clonotypes, under half of them owing to an unresolved V gene in the studies checked, with the rest unexplained. The sample table contains 170,000 or so clones; only one count was recorded for roughly 80% of them. The ten largest account for about 7% of the sample. Sequencing used PBMCs. The source of these receptors is a man between 25 and 39 years old in good health and CMV-seropositive.

The chain links TRBV27 to TRBJ2-7; TRBD1 is a possible D gene (6 bases). Trimming shortened V by 4 bases and J by 5 bases, and 15 bases separated the two germline ends. CDR1 and CDR2 from the germline V gene are MNHEY and SMNVEV (reference sequence). The CDR3 sequence is 14 residues long. DNA for the CDR3: TGTGCCAGCAGTTCCCGGGGCAGGGGCCACGAGCAGTACTTC. The encoded protein is CASSSRGRGHEQYF.

The chain combines TRBV25-1 with TRBJ2-5; D is possibly TRBD1 (6 bases). Germline V gene data show CDR1 as MGHDK and CDR2 as SYGVNS. The CDR3 loop spans 17 amino acids. Trimming left V 6 bases short and J 0 bases short, with 20 bases between. CDR3 sequence (DNA): TGTGCCAGCAGAGATCCCGGGGACAAGGAAAACCAAGAGACCCAGTACTTC. Protein: CASRDPGDKENQETQYF.

V usage is TRBV7-9 and J usage is TRBJ2-7; 12 bases agree with TRBD2. Germline V gives CDR1 SEHNR, CDR2 FQNEAQ (reference sequence). V was pared by 5 bases and J by 6 bases, with 5 bases of the junction left unmatched. The CDR3 loop spans 14 amino acids. CDR3 in DNA: TGTGCCAGCAGCACCTCGGGACTAGCGGGCGAGCAGTACTTC. It codes for CASSTSGLAGEQYF. The complete variable domain, with remaining parts taken from reference TRBV7-9 and TRBJ2-7, reads DTGVSQNPRHKITKRGQNVTFRCDPISEHNRLYWYRQTLGQGPEFLTYFQNEAQLEKSRLLSDRFSAERPKGSFSTLEIQRTEQGDSAMYLCASSTSGLAGEQYFGPGTRLTVT.

The rearrangement joins TRBV6-5 to TRBJ2-3, with D possibly being TRBD1 (5 bases). Germline V gene lookup returns CDR1 MNHEY and CDR2 SVGAGI. The CDR3 extends over 14 amino acids. The V end lost 2 bases, the J end lost 2 bases, and 8 bases lay between the germline ends. The CDR3 DNA is TGTGCCAGCAGTTACCAGGGCCTCACAGATACGCAGTATTTT. This encodes CASSYQGLTDTQYF.

V usage is TRBV7-8 and J usage is TRBJ2-2; TRBD1 might be the D (5 bases). Trimming took off 5 bases at V and 8 bases at J, with 12 bases between the two ends. The CDR3 runs 13 residues. Germline CDR1 and CDR2: SGHVS and FQNEAQ. The CDR3 nucleotides read TGTGCCAGCAGCCCGGAAGGGGTGGGGGAGCTGTTTTTT. Residues: CASSPEGVGELFF.

The chain links TRBV15 to TRBJ2-7; no clear D gene. This CDR3 contains 11 residues. Germline loops: CDR1 LNHNV, CDR2 YYDKDF (reference sequence). The V and J ends lost 4 bases and 3 bases respectively, with 4 bases between them. The CDR3 nucleotides read TGTGCCACCAGCAATCGCTACGAGCAGTACTTC. It specifies CATSNRYEQYF.

The chain links TRBV11-3 to TRBJ2-1, with 8 bases fitting TRBD2. The CDR3 length is 19 residues. Per the germline V gene, CDR1 is SGHNT and CDR2 is YENEEA. V lost 1 base and J lost 9; bases outside the gene matches: 20. The CDR3 loop reads CASSLAPRQAGGFDGEQFF. The CDR3 coding sequence is TGTGCCAGCAGCTTAGCGCCCCGCCAGGCGGGGGGTTTTGATGGTGAGCAGTTCTTC. The whole variable domain, filled in from reference TRBV11-3 and TRBJ2-1, reads EAGVVQSPRYKIIEKKQPVAFWCNPISGHNTLYWYLQNLGQGPELLIRYENEEAVDDSQLPKDRFSAERLKGVDSTLKIQPAELGDSAVYLCASSLAPRQAGGFDGEQFFGPGTRLTVL.

This chain connects TRBV5-1 to TRBJ2-5; D may be TRBD1 (5 bases). Trimming stripped 0 bases from V and 0 bases from J, with 15 bases between. CDR1 is SGHRS and CDR2 is YFSETQ in the germline V gene. CDR3 length: 17 residues. The CDR3 loop is CASSLERSGINQETQYF. The CDR3 region has the DNA TGCGCCAGCAGCTTGGAACGGTCAGGGATTAACCAAGAGACCCAGTACTTC. Supplemented by reference TRBV5-1 and TRBJ2-5, the full variable domain reads KAGVTQTPRYLIKTRGQQVTLSCSPISGHRSVSWYQQTPGQGLQFLFEYFSETQRNKGNFPGRFSGRQFSNSRSEMNVSTLELGDSALYLCASSLERSGINQETQYFGPGTRLLVL.

The rearrangement links TRBV5-1 to TRBJ2-6; weak D call: TRBD2 (7 bases). The V end lost 4 bases, the J end lost 0 bases, and 26 bases lay between the germline ends. The CDR3 has 21 amino acids. Germline CDR1 and CDR2: SGHRS and YFSETQ. CDR3 coding DNA: TGCGCCAGCAGCGCCTACAGGGACGTCACGGGAGGAGGCTCTGGGGCCAACGTCCTGACTTTC. This sequence encodes CASSAYRDVTGGGSGANVLTF.

The chain recombines TRBV4-3 with TRBJ1-4, with TRBD1 as a possible D gene (5 bases). V lost 0 bases and J lost 8, with 16 bases in between. Germline values: CDR1 LGHNA, CDR2 YSLEER. This CDR3 comprises 16 residues. The CDR3 region has the DNA TGCGCCAGCAGCCAAGATCCGGGCCAGGGAGGCGAAAAACTGTTTTTT. Amino acids: CASSQDPGQGGEKLFF.

The chain carries TRBV2 and TRBJ2-7; tentative D call: TRBD1 (6 bases). This CDR3 is 13 amino acids long. From germline, CDR1 is SNHLY and CDR2 FYNNEI. Trimming took 4 bases from V and 4 from J, leaving 11 bases between them. The CDR3 loop reads CASSGQGIYEQYF. CDR3 nucleotide sequence: TGTGCCAGCAGTGGTCAGGGGATTTACGAGCAGTACTTC.

This clone has more than one count but fewer than ten. Within the sample, other DNA sequences also encode this same CDR3. J is TRBJ1-2 and V is TRBV28, with 7 bases aligning to TRBD1. V was clipped by 6 bases and J by 4 bases; unmatched bases: 2. CDR1 is MDHEN and CDR2 is SYDVKM in the germline V gene. This CDR3 has 12 amino acids. CDR3 sequence: CASRTGSYGYTF. The CDR3 bases are TGTGCCAGCAGGACAGGGTCCTATGGCTACACCTTC.

CDR3 residues: CASRIGVNTEAFF. CDR3 bases: TGTGCCAGCAGAATCGGGGTAAACACTGAAGCTTTCTTT. The chain joins TRBV2 to TRBJ1-1; D is unresolved. The germline V and J ends were trimmed by 6 bases and 2 bases, with 10 bases remaining between them. CDR1 is SNHLY and CDR2 is FYNNEI in the germline V gene. The CDR3 is made up of 13 amino acids.

As regards this clone: In the same sample, other DNA sequences code for this CDR3. V gene TRBV10-3 combines with J gene TRBJ1-2, with D possibly being TRBD1 (5 bases). Per the germline V gene, CDR1 is ENHRY and CDR2 is SYGVKD. The germline V and J ends were trimmed by 0 bases and 0 bases, with 11 bases remaining between them. CDR3 length equals 16 residues. As DNA, the CDR3 is TGTGCCATCAGTGAGTCGCCCGGGGGGTCTAACTATGGCTACACCTTC. This encodes CAISESPGGSNYGYTF.

The chain couples TRBV7-2 to TRBJ1-3; 7 positions agree with TRBD1. The CDR3 is 15 residues long. With 5 bases clipped from V and 3 bases from J, the junction kept 7 bases outside the gene matches. The V gene's germline CDR1 is SGHTA and CDR2 FQGNSA. This CDR3 is CASSRRQGGGNTIYF. The CDR3 nucleotides read TGTGCCAGCAGCAGAAGACAGGGTGGTGGAAACACCATATATTTT.

The chain links TRBV4-2 to TRBJ1-6; a possible D gene is TRBD1 (5 bases). V lost 8 bases and J 10 bases, leaving 12 bases between the germline ends. Looked up from germline, CDR1 is LGHNA and CDR2 is YNFKEQ. This CDR3 contains 12 residues. The CDR3 reads CASGQGGSPLHF. The CDR3 region has the DNA TGTGCCAGCGGGCAGGGTGGGTCACCCCTCCACTTT.

V usage is TRBV27 and J usage is TRBJ1-2, with TRBD1 identical over 9 bases. Germline loops: CDR1 MNHEY, CDR2 SMNVEV (reference sequence). The CDR3 spans 15 residues. V trimming: 7 bases; J trimming: 4 bases; junction bases outside the gene matches: 10. The CDR3 coding sequence is TGTGCCAGCAAGTCGGTCGGGACAGGGCTCTATGGCTACACCTTC. This codes for CASKSVGTGLYGYTF.

The chain is built from TRBV4-3 and TRBJ1-2; TRBD1 matches 8 bases. There are 14 residues in the CDR3. The J segment lost 11 bases and the V segment lost 4 bases, leaving 12 bases of the junction unmatched. CDR1 and CDR2 from the germline V gene are LGHNA and YSLEER. For the CDR3, the DNA is TGCGCCAGCAGCCCCGGGCAGGGGGCCGGTGGTTACACCTTC. Protein sequence: CASSPGQGAGGYTF.